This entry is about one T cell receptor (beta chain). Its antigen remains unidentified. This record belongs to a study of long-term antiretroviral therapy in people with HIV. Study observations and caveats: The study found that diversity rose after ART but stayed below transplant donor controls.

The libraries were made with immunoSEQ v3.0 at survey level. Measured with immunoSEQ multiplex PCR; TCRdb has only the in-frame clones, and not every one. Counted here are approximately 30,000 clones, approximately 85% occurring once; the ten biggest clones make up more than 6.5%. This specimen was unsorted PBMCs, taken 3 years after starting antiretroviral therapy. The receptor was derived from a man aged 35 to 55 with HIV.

CDR3 DNA sequence: TGTGCCTGGAGTGTAACCCACGACAGGGCTCTGGACAATGAGCAGTTCTTC. This codes for CAWSVTHDRALDNEQFF. The V gene is TRBV30, the J gene TRBJ2-1; 7 bases agree with TRBD1. The CDR3 length is 17 residues. The junction had 13 bases not matched to a gene; V was cut back by 0 bases and J by 5 bases. Germline lookup yields CDR1 GTSNPN and CDR2 SVGIG (reference sequence).